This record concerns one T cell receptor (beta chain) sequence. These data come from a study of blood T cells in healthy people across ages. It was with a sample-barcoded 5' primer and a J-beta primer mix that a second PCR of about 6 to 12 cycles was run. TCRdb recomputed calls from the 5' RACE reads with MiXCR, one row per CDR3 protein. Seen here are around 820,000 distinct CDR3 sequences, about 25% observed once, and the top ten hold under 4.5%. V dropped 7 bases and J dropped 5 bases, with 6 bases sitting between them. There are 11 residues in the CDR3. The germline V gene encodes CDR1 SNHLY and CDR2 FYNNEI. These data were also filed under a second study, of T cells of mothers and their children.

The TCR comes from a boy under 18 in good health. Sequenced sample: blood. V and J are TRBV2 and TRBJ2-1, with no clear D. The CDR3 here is CASTPNNEQFF. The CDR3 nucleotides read TGTGCCAGCACACCGAACAATGAGCAGTTCTTC.